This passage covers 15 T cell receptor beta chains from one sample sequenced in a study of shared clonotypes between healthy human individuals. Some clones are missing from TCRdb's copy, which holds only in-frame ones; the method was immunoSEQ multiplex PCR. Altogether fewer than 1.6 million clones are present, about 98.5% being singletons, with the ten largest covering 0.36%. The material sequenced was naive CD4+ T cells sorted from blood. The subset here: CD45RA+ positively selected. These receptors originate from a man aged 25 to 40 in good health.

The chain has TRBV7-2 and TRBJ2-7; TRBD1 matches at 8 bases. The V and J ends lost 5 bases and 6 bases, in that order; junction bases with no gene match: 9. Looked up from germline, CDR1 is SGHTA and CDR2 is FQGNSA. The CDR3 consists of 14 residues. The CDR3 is CASSMDRVYPEQYF. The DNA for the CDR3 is TGTGCCAGCAGCATGGACAGGGTTTATCCCGAGCAGTACTTC.

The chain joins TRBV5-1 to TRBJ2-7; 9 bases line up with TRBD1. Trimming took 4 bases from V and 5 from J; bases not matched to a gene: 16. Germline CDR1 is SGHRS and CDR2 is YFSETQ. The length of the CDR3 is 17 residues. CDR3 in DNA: TGCGCCAGCAGCCTCTGGAACGCCGGGACAGGGTTCCACGAGCAGTACTTC. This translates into CASSLWNAGTGFHEQYF.

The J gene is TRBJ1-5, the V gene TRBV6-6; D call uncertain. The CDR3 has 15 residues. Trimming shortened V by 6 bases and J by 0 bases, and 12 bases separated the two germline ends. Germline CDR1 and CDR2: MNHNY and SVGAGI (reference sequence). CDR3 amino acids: CASRGRGRSNQPQHF. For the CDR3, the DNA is TGTGCCAGCAGGGGGAGAGGGCGTAGCAATCAGCCCCAGCATTTT.

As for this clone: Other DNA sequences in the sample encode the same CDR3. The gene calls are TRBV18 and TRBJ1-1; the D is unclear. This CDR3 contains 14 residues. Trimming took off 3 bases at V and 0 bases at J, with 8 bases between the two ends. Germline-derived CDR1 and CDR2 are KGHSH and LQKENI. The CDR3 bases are TGTGCCAGCTCACCGAGAGGGATGAACACTGAAGCTTTCTTT. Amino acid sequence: CASSPRGMNTEAFF.

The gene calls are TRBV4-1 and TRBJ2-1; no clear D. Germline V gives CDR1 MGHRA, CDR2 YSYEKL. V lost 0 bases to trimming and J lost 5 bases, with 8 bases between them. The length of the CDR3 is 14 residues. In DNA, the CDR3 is TGCGCCAGCAGCCAAGATCTGAGGCACAATGAGCAGTTCTTC. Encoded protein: CASSQDLRHNEQFF.

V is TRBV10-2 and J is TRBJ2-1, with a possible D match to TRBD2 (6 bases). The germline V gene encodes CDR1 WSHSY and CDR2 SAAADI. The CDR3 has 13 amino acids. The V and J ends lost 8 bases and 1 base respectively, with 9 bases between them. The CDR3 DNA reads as TGCGCCAGCCGGGACTTGTCCTACAATGAGCAGTTCTTC. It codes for CASRDLSYNEQFF.

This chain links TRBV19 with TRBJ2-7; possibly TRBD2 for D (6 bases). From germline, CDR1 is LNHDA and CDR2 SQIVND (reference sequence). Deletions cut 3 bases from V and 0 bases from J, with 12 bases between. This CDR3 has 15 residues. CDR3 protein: CASSMKPGLSYEQYF. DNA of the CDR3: TGTGCCAGTAGTATGAAACCGGGACTCTCCTACGAGCAGTACTTC. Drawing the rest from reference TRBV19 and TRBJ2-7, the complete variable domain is DGGITQSPKYLFRKEGQNVTLSCEQNLNHDAMYWYRQDPGQGLRLIYYSQIVNDFQKGDIAEGYSVSREKKESFPLTVTSAQKNPTAFYLCASSMKPGLSYEQYFGPGTRLTVT.

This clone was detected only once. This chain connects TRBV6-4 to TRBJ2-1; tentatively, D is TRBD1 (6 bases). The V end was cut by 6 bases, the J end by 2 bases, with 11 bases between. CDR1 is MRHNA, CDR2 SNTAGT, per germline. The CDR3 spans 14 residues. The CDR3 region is CASSPGTTYNEQFF. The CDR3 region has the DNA TGTGCCAGCAGCCCCGGGACAACCTACAATGAGCAGTTCTTC.

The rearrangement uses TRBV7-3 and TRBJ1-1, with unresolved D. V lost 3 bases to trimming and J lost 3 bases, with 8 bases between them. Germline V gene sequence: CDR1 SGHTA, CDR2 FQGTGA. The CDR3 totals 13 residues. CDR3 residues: CASSFDAYTEAFF. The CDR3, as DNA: TGTGCCAGCAGCTTTGACGCGTACACTGAAGCTTTCTTT.

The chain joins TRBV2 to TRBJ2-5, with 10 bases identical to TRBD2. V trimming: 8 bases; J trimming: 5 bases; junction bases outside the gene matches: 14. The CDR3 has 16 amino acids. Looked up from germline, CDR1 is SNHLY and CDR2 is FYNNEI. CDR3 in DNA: TGTGCCAGCCGTAATCCGAGCGGGAGGGCGGGGGAGACCCAGTACTTC. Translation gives CASRNPSGRAGETQYF.

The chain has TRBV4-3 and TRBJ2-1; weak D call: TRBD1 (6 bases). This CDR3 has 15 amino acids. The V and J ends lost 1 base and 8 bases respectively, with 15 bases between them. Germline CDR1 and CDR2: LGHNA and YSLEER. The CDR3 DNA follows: TGCGCCAGCAGCCAAGCCTTACAGGGTTTCGATGAGCAGTTCTTC. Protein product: CASSQALQGFDEQFF.

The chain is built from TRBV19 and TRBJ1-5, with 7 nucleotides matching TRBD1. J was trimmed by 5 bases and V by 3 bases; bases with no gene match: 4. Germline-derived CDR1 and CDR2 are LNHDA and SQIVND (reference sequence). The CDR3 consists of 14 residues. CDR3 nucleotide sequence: TGTGCCAGTAGTATGGGGACAGATGATCAGCCCCAGCATTTT. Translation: CASSMGTDDQPQHF.

The CDR3 nucleotides are TGTGCCAGCTCAATTACCAGACTAGCAGTAAACACCGGGGAGCTGTTTTTT. This translates into CASSITRLAVNTGELFF. V gene TRBV18 combines with J gene TRBJ2-2; 7 bases match TRBD2. Looked up from germline, CDR1 is KGHSH and CDR2 is LQKENI. V shed 5 bases and J 2 bases; nucleotides not matched to a gene: 11. The CDR3 consists of 17 residues.

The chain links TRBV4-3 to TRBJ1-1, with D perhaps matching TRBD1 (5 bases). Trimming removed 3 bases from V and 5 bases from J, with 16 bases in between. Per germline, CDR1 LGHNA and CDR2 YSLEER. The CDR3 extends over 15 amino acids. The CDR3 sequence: CASSQDIGRETEAFF. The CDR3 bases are TGCGCCAGCAGCCAGGATATAGGCAGGGAAACTGAAGCTTTCTTT.

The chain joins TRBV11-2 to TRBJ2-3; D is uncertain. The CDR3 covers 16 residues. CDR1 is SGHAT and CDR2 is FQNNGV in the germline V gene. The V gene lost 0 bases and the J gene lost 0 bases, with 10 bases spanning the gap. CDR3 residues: CASSLDTLVSTDTQYF. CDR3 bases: TGTGCCAGCAGCTTAGATACGCTAGTCAGCACAGATACGCAGTATTTT.